A selection of T cell receptor beta chains follows, all from one sample in a study of blood T cell repertoires in COVID-19. TCRdb's table, derived via immunoSEQ multiplex PCR, lists solely in-frame clones and lacks some. The sample lists about 160,000 clones, just under 85% seen once, with 22% in the top ten. Sequenced input: peripheral blood. Every receptor here comes from a woman aged 80 or over with acute or convalescent COVID-19. The CDR3 runs from the conserved cysteine through the conserved F or W. The D gene is left open where the match is weak. A clone size is listed for some rows: how often the clone was seen (once, few, many), or a class if it is expanded.

v_gene	j_gene	abundance	d_gene	CDR3aa	CDR3nt
TRBV3-1/TRBV3-2	TRBJ2-2	few	TRBD2	CASSQDLTGGGTGELFF	TGTGCCAGCAGCCAAGATCTTACGGGAGGGGGTACCGGGGAGCTGTTTTTT
TRBV6-2/TRBV6-3	TRBJ1-1	.	.	CASSYVTSGTEAFF	TGTGCCAGCAGTTACGTCACATCGGGGACTGAAGCTTTCTTT
TRBV12-3/TRBV12-4	TRBJ2-3	.	.	CASSLVPDTQYF	TGTGCCAGCAGTTTAGTTCCGGATACGCAGTATTTT
TRBV7-2	TRBJ2-5	.	.	CASSLVRVGETQYF	TGTGCCAGCAGCTTAGTCCGGGTAGGAGAGACCCAGTACTTC
TRBV6-5	TRBJ2-5	.	TRBD2	CASSYGGLEDF	TGTGCCAGCAGTTACGGGGGACTAGAGGACTTC
TRBV6-2/TRBV6-3	TRBJ2-1	.	TRBD2	CASSYPTGTRGPNEQFF	TGTGCCAGCAGTTACCCAACCGGGACTAGGGGCCCCAATGAGCAGTTCTTC
TRBV12-5	TRBJ1-2	few	.	CVIVDRFNYGYTF	TGTGTTATAGTGGACAGATTCAACTATGGCTACACCTTC
TRBV11-3	TRBJ2-7	.	.	CASSLGQTEQYF	TGTGCCAGCAGCTTAGGACAGACCGAGCAGTACTTC
TRBV6-5	TRBJ2-7	.	.	CASRKTGVNEQYF	TGTGCCAGCAGGAAAACGGGAGTCAACGAGCAGTACTTC
TRBV5-6	TRBJ2-1	.	TRBD2	CASSRTGLSYNEQFF	TGTGCCAGCAGCCGCACGGGACTATCGTACAATGAGCAGTTCTTC
TRBV5-1	TRBJ2-2	.	TRBD1	CASSLGQGTIAGELFF	TGCGCCAGCAGCCTAGGACAGGGGACAATCGCCGGGGAGCTGTTTTTT
TRBV3-1/TRBV3-2	TRBJ2-1	.	.	CASSRQGLAEVDEQFF	TGTGCCAGCAGCCGGCAGGGGCTAGCTGAAGTTGATGAGCAGTTCTTC
TRBV7-2	TRBJ2-1	.	TRBD2	CASSPGGTRNNEQFF	TGTGCCAGCAGCCCCGGGGGGACTCGTAACAATGAGCAGTTCTTC
TRBV5-1	TRBJ1-1	.	TRBD1	CASSAGTGRTEAFF	TGCGCCAGCAGCGCCGGGACAGGCCGCACTGAAGCTTTCTTT
TRBV7-9	TRBJ1-1	.	.	CASSLMGRGNTEAFF	TGTGCCAGCAGCTTAATGGGCAGGGGGAACACTGAAGCTTTCTTT
TRBV11-2	TRBJ2-3	once	TRBD2	CASSPGLAGGNTQYF	TGTGCCAGCAGCCCGGGACTAGCGGGAGGAAATACGCAGTATTTT
TRBV25-1	TRBJ1-2	.	TRBD1	CASSEWGQDYYGYTF	TGTGCCAGCAGTGAATGGGGACAGGATTACTATGGCTACACCTTC
TRBV19	TRBJ1-1	.	.	CATRSGHPEAFF	TGTGCCACCCGGTCGGGACACCCTGAAGCTTTCTTT
TRBV18	TRBJ2-2	.	TRBD1	CASSRTGALDGELFF	TGTGCCAGCTCAAGGACAGGGGCTCTCGACGGGGAGCTGTTTTTT
TRBV5-1	TRBJ2-5	.	.	CASSLALIEQETQYF	TGCGCCAGCAGCTTGGCCCTGATAGAGCAAGAGACCCAGTACTTC
TRBV7-2	TRBJ1-1	.	TRBD1	CASSIFRGSAFF	TGTGCCAGCAGCATATTCAGGGGGTCGGCTTTCTTT
TRBV7-9	TRBJ2-4	once	TRBD1	CASSDRQGSNIQYF	TGTGCCAGCAGCGACAGACAGGGGTCAAACATTCAGTACTTC
TRBV7-8	TRBJ1-1	few	.	CASSAWTENEAFF	TGTGCCAGCAGCGCCTGGACAGAGAATGAAGCTTTCTTT
TRBV11-2	TRBJ2-3	.	.	CASSLPKTDTQYF	TGTGCCAGCAGCCTACCCAAAACAGATACGCAGTATTTT
TRBV6-2/TRBV6-3	TRBJ2-1	.	.	CASSPRDNEQFF	TGTGCCAGCAGCCCTCGGGACAATGAGCAGTTCTTC
TRBV7-9	TRBJ2-3	few	TRBD2	CASSLALAGTPDTQYF	TGTGCCAGCAGCTTAGCACTAGCGGGGACGCCAGATACGCAGTATTTT
TRBV5-1	TRBJ1-1	.	TRBD1	CASSLFGQGAEAFF	TGCGCCAGCAGCTTGTTCGGACAGGGGGCTGAAGCTTTCTTT
TRBV6-1	TRBJ2-3	.	TRBD2	CASSVLAGGGSNTQYF	TGTGCCAGCAGTGTACTAGCGGGAGGTGGGTCAAATACGCAGTATTTT
TRBV27	TRBJ1-2	once	TRBD1	CASSLSGTGFNYGYTF	TGTGCCAGCAGTTTATCAGGGACAGGGTTTAACTATGGCTACACCTTC
TRBV2	TRBJ2-5	.	TRBD2	CASRKTSEETQYF	TGTGCCAGCAGAAAAACTAGCGAGGAGACCCAGTACTTC
TRBV27	TRBJ2-1	once	TRBD2	CASSLAASGYNEQFF	TGTGCCAGCAGTTTAGCGGCTAGCGGTTACAATGAGCAGTTCTTC
TRBV6-5	TRBJ2-2	.	.	CASTKGQSTTGELFF	TGTGCCAGCACCAAAGGACAGTCTACTACCGGGGAGCTGTTTTTT
TRBV27	TRBJ1-1	.	.	CASTGSTLTEAFF	TGTGCCAGCACGGGGTCAACCCTCACTGAAGCTTTCTTT
TRBV18	TRBJ2-2	.	TRBD2	CASSRGISGFGELFF	TGTGCCAGCTCACGAGGAATTAGCGGGTTCGGGGAGCTGTTTTTT
TRBV27	TRBJ2-1	.	TRBD2	CASSPGGRGSSYEQFF	TGTGCCAGCAGTCCGGGAGGGCGCGGGAGCTCGTATGAGCAGTTCTTC
TRBV18	TRBJ2-3	.	.	CASSDMAADTQYF	TGTGCCAGCTCAGATATGGCGGCGGATACGCAGTATTTT
TRBV6-5	TRBJ2-7	.	.	CASSPRAGLSYEQYF	TGTGCCAGCAGTCCTAGAGCGGGCCTCTCCTACGAGCAGTACTTC
TRBV18	TRBJ2-7	.	.	CASSPGSPSYEQYF	TGTGCCAGCTCACCCGGGTCTCCCTCCTACGAGCAGTACTTC
TRBV6-6	TRBJ2-3	.	TRBD2	CASSSISGIDTQYF	TGTGCCAGCAGTTCCATTAGCGGGATTGATACGCAGTATTTT
TRBV12-3/TRBV12-4	TRBJ2-2	once	.	CASSQGSGELFF	TGTGCCAGCAGTCAGGGATCCGGGGAGCTGTTTTTT
TRBV24-1	TRBJ1-1	.	.	CATSRGGGATEAFF	TGTGCCACTAGTCGGGGTGGGGGCGCGACTGAAGCTTTCTTT
TRBV9	TRBJ2-2	once	TRBD2	CASSLGLAGVSGGELFF	TGTGCCAGCAGCTTGGGACTAGCGGGAGTCAGTGGCGGGGAGCTGTTTTTT
TRBV28	TRBJ2-2	.	.	CASSVSGELFF	TGTGCCAGCTCCGTATCTGGGGAGCTGTTTTTT
TRBV7-8	TRBJ1-1	.	TRBD1	CASSFTRTGGGNTEAFF	TGTGCCAGCAGTTTCACCAGGACAGGGGGTGGGAACACTGAAGCTTTCTTT
TRBV23-1	TRBJ1-1	.	.	CASSQSRGREGLNLNTEAFF	TGCGCCAGCAGTCAATCGCGAGGGCGGGAGGGTCTGAATCTGAACACTGAAGCTTTCTTT
TRBV30	TRBJ2-5	.	TRBD2	CAWSTGGGYQETQYF	TGTGCCTGGAGTACCGGGGGGGGGTACCAAGAGACCCAGTACTTC
TRBV6-5	TRBJ2-5	.	TRBD1	CASSYRTGLETQYF	TGTGCCAGCAGTTATCGGACAGGGCTAGAGACCCAGTACTTC
TRBV9	TRBJ2-5	.	TRBD2	CASQRTSGPQETQYF	TGTGCCAGTCAGAGGACTAGCGGACCACAAGAGACCCAGTACTTC
TRBV5-1	TRBJ2-7	.	TRBD1	CASSLVQGLSYEQYF	TGCGCCAGCAGCTTGGTACAGGGGCTCTCCTACGAGCAGTACTTC
TRBV29-1	TRBJ2-1	.	.	CSVEDQRERDNEQFF	TGCAGCGTTGAAGATCAAAGGGAGAGAGACAATGAGCAGTTCTTC
TRBV7-2	TRBJ2-1	.	TRBD2	CASSFGLAGYNEQFF	TGTGCCAGCAGCTTCGGGCTAGCGGGTTACAATGAGCAGTTCTTC
TRBV18	TRBJ1-5	once	.	CASTRQYNQPQHF	TGTGCCAGCACAAGACAGTATAATCAGCCCCAGCATTTT